This T cell receptor beta chain stems from a study of technical replicates of blood from several donors. The data were produced by immunoSEQ multiplex PCR, yet TCRdb's version contains in-frame clones alone and is incomplete. This table holds tens of thousands of clones, approximately 86% found once. Germline assignment: CDR1 MDHEN and CDR2 SYDVKM. V lost 5 bases to trimming and J lost 7 bases; unmatched junction nucleotides: 13. The CDR3 contains 15 residues. A single count supports this clone. The V call is TRBV28, the J call TRBJ2-7; 8 bases line up with TRBD1. Source material: PBMCs. This TCR came from a human donor in good health. Some clones in this sample may be carry-over from other donors' samples. DNA of the CDR3: TGTGCCAGCAGTACATCCGGGACAGGAGGATGGGAGCAGTACTTC. This sequence encodes CASSTSGTGGWEQYF.